This T cell receptor (beta chain) was identified during a study of cytomegalovirus exposure and HLA in healthy donors (dated by TCRdb to about 2017). Regarding the study in general: According to an earlier analysis of several hundred of the donors, about 170 million T cells yielded roughly 110 million unique TCR beta sequences and 276 Gb of sequence data. Approximately 300 gigabases of sequencing data and roughly 80 million unique TCR sequences made up an early release that covered several hundred HLA-typed donors. Among the roughly 400 genotyped donors, roughly 80% belonged to the genetic ancestry cluster associated with self-reported Caucasian donors. The study was designed to test whether signatures of past pathogen exposure could be identified by cataloging public T cell receptors. Using immunosequencing, the study profiled T cell repertoires from 500 to 800 subjects and related those repertoires to cytomegalovirus serostatus. A separate validation cohort of over a hundred different subjects was used in addition to the roughly 620-subject first cohort. To predict cytomegalovirus infection status, the study combined high-throughput TCR immunosequencing, statistical association of individual TCRs with disease status, and machine learning. A later analysis re-analyzed previously published TCR beta repertoires from about 600 donors and added high-resolution HLA genotyping to study TCR occurrence patterns. Rather than using new phenotypic data, the later analysis identified candidate immune exposures from TCR beta sequences and from how often those sequences occurred across donors. To decide whether each TCR beta V gene segment behaved as functional or pseudogenic, an earlier analysis of nearly 600 of the donors relied on high-throughput TCR beta sequencing. Donor age, sex, ethnicity and CMV serostatus were compiled alongside the repertoire data. A later genetic analysis took genome-wide SNP genotypes for about 65% of the roughly 670 donors and used that subset as a discovery cohort. Every repertoire in the discovery cohort had been generated on one and the same sequencing platform. Both class I and class II loci were covered by HLA typing, at four-digit resolution. Typing coverage varied by locus: roughly 620-640 donors for A, B, C, DRB1 and DQB1; around 560 for DQA1; about 570 for DPA1; around 490 for DPB1. Because of strong linkage in the cohort, roughly five DR-DQ haplotypes were treated as single units for association and clustering. Among under 450 genotyped donors of the cohort, an average of about 240,000 unique TCR beta nucleotide sequences were sequenced per donor, 15% to 20% of them non-productive.

The method behind the library was the immunoSEQ multiplex PCR assay. A mixture of 60 forward primers for TCR Vbeta segments and 13 reverse primers for TCR Jbeta segments was used in the multiplex PCR. Amplification of the CDR3 region of rearranged TCR beta genes was performed with a multiplex PCR assay on genomic DNA. The Illumina HiSeq System was used to sequence the amplified TCR beta libraries as 87-base-pair reads. As for the authors' bioinformatics: A later analysis counted around 72 million unique TCR beta chains across the 666 repertoires, and 10 million to 11 million of these chains were shared by at least two donors. To remove PCR and sequencing errors, raw reads were error-corrected and collapsed into unique sequences using a nearest-neighbor algorithm that merged closely related sequences. Alignment of CDR3 sequences to IMGT reference sequences was used to assign V, D and J gene segments. Each retained sequence needed at least a six-nucleotide match to both a V gene segment and a J gene segment. A rearrangement was called productive if the CDR3 had no stop codons and remained in frame with V and J, and every other rearrangement was called non-productive. CDR3 was defined by IMGT convention, running from the second conserved V-encoded cysteine to the conserved J-encoded phenylalanine. The earlier analysis of 500 to 600 of the donors excluded sequences that lacked an unambiguous match to a single V gene segment. In an earlier analysis of approximately 610 of the donors, V segments were called functional above 56.7% productive rearrangements and were called segregating when the between-donor standard deviation exceeded 5%. A statistical classification framework was built for diagnosing cytomegalovirus status from the catalog of TCR beta chain sequences. In a later analysis, V and J genes were assigned by comparing TCR nucleotide sequences against IMGT/GENE-DB human TR gene sequences. In a later analysis, CDR3 sequences and most-parsimonious VDJ recombination scenarios were assigned using the TCRdist pipeline. In a later analysis, every TCR beta chain was defined by the combination of its CDR3 amino acid sequence and its V-gene family, and reads without a unique V-gene family were dropped. In a later analysis, fewer than 600 highly shared, low-generation-probability nucleotide sequences were removed to address suspected cross-contamination and a sequencing artifact. In a later analysis, a clonal expansion index was calculated for each public chain from normalized within-repertoire ranks of inferred template counts. In a later analysis, generation probabilities were computed with a VDJ recombination model fitted to out-of-frame rearrangements, and the resulting probabilities were checked against IGoR. In a later analysis, hypergeometric tests were used to score TCR-TCR, TCR-HLA and TCR-CMV co-occurrence, with a repertoire-size bias correction applied to TCR pairs. A later analysis estimated false discovery rates by permuting HLA or CMV assignments 20 times. In a later analysis, co-occurring TCRs were grouped using DBSCAN, with TCRdist sequence similarity added in when clustering inside HLA-allele-positive subsets. Repertoires with fewer than 30,000 or more than 120,000 public chains were left out of co-occurrence clustering, as were a handful of repertoires with anomalous nucleotide sharing. TCRdb carries this immuneACCESS record with in-frame sequences only. Its versions omit some clonotypes, under half of them owing to an unresolved V gene in the studies checked, with the rest unexplained. Clonal size and the V and J genes are those of that table, whereas D and trimming came from the DNA. The sample table lists some 170,000 clones, roughly 80% of them with a count of one. Together, the top ten hold around 6.7% of the sample.

Trimming takes 0 bases from V and 0 bases from J, and the germline ends sit 3 bases apart. CDR1 and CDR2 are read off the germline V gene (reference sequence) as SGHKS and YYEKEE. The CDR3 contains 13 residues, cysteine and phenylalanine counted. Only the CDR3 part of the read is kept: 39 bases, read in frame from the first base. Results and caveats for the whole study, not just this receptor: In a later analysis, TCR association rates were found to vary across HLA loci, with the most associated TCRs seen for DRB1 alleles and the fewest for HLA-C alleles. In a later analysis, most CMV-associated TCR beta chains were found to appear HLA-restricted, with HLA associations seemingly driven largely by CMV exposure. At a false discovery rate of 0.05, a later analysis linked around 15,000 TCR beta sequences to specific HLA alleles. A group of highly shared sequence variants was considered likely to be a technical artifact of the sequencing pipeline. A later genetic analysis reported fewer N-insertions in productive TCRs among donors in an Asian-associated ancestry cluster than the roughly 670-donor mean. In a later analysis, HLA-associated TCR beta chains showed more clonal expansion and lower generation probabilities than non-associated chains that were equally common. Because HLA typing was missing for some donors at each locus, association tests included only the typed subset. When HLA alleles, especially DR and DQ, strongly co-occurred, attributing TCR associations to individual alleles was difficult. Linkage disequilibrium might explain the correlated functional status among segregating V segments, but an unknown experimental factor could not be excluded. In the study, 150 to 200 TCR beta chains were listed as associated with cytomegalovirus. In an earlier analysis of approximately 590 of the donors, most TCR beta V segments appeared in productive rearrangements about 87% or about 30% of the time, broadly matching IMGT annotations. A further reported finding was that TCR beta sequences accurately predicted the HLA-A and HLA-B alleles for most subjects in the first cohort. Immune exposure information for the cohort was limited to CMV serostatus. This cohort had only TCR beta chains sequenced, and the lack of alpha or paired-chain data limited which features could be detected. The earlier analysis of nearly 600 of the donors excluded 15 to 20 rarely observed V segments, including chromosome 9 orphons, because counts were too low. In vitro tests confirmed that a few of the cytomegalovirus-associated TCR beta chains recognize cytomegalovirus antigens. Across donors, most TCR sequences were observed very rarely, whereas some public TCRs were present in many individuals. Presence/absence analyses assumed roughly uniform sequencing depth across donors, an assumption that may not hold. An association between a missense DCLRE1C variant and V-gene and J-gene trimming of TCR beta chains was found in a later genetic analysis and replicated in an independent cohort. A later analysis reported that several top co-occurrence clusters appeared linked to parvovirus B19, influenza, CMV and Epstein-Barr virus. According to the authors, the approach could potentially be generalized to other disease states and immunological phenotypes. Because the 87-base-pair reads could not distinguish some IMGT-functional V segments, including TRBV6-2 and TRBV6-3, those segments were excluded. In both the original and validation cohorts, the classifier was reported to diagnose cytomegalovirus status with high specificity and sensitivity.

In its sample, this clone was seen a few times. Its antigen specificity is not known. There are no base qualities to consult, and no much larger clone falls within one base. The cohort comprised fewer than 700 healthy bone marrow donors. At the time of sampling, all cohort members were nominally healthy, though unrecorded immune exposures were likely present. The donor tested CMV seropositive and was one of the 289 seropositive cohort members. A peripheral blood sample was collected from each donor, and TCR beta sequencing was performed on peripheral blood mononuclear cells. The Qiagen DNeasy Blood Extraction Kit was used to extract genomic DNA from the blood cell samples.

Rearrangement joined TRBV5-5 to TRBJ1-1, with the identity of the D gene unclear. Sequencing was done on a sample of PBMCs. The sequence was obtained from a woman under 40 in good health and CMV-seropositive. The DNA sequence follows: TGTGCCAGCAGCTTGGACTTGAACACTGAAGCTTTCTTT. Its protein product is CASSLDLNTEAFF.